Listed below are T cell receptor beta chains from one sample, sequenced in a study of blood T cell repertoires in COVID-19. TCRdb's table, derived via immunoSEQ multiplex PCR, lists solely in-frame clones and lacks some. This sample has more than 200,000 clones, with approximately 80% found just once. What was sequenced was peripheral blood. Every receptor here comes from a man between 40 and 49 years old with acute or convalescent COVID-19. The CDR3 runs from the conserved cysteine through the conserved F or W. Each record gives: clone size, J gene, V gene, CDR3 protein. Clone size is given for some rows only: seen once, a few or many times, or a class if the clone is expanded.

NA | TRBJ2-1 | TRBV19 | CASSMGGRSYSYNEQFF
NA | TRBJ1-6 | TRBV2 | CASGTGYSPLHF
NA | TRBJ2-1 | TRBV5-1 | CATRLPPYNEQFF
NA | TRBJ2-7 | TRBV3-1/TRBV3-2 | CASSPSGLAGGYEQYF
NA | TRBJ1-1 | TRBV6-5 | CASNKGQNTEAFF
NA | TRBJ1-1 | TRBV5-1 | CASSLAAGLNTEAFF
few | TRBJ2-1 | TRBV5-6 | CASSLGLAGGREQFF
NA | TRBJ1-4 | TRBV7-2 | CASSSRTGTNEKLFF
NA | TRBJ2-2 | TRBV5-1 | CASSLMPGQVFGGELFF
NA | TRBJ1-3 | TRBV6-5 | CASSERGLSGNTIYF
NA | TRBJ1-3 | TRBV18 | CASSTNRVLSGNTIYF
NA | TRBJ1-3 | TRBV12-1 | CASSLPGTGISIYF
few | TRBJ1-2 | TRBV30 | CAWGSRNLRGGYTF
NA | TRBJ1-3 | TRBV6-5 | CASSLGPYSGNTIYF
NA | TRBJ2-3 | TRBV7-2 | CASSPQGRTDTQYF
NA | TRBJ1-2 | TRBV7-9 | CASSLMSGIDGYTF
NA | TRBJ2-7 | TRBV7-9 | CASSPQGAGREQYF
NA | TRBJ2-3 | TRBV19 | CASRKTSGRAIDTQYF
NA | TRBJ1-5 | TRBV27 | CASSLVGYDNQPQHF
NA | TRBJ1-6 | TRBV6-5 | CASTSRLGDNSPLHF
NA | TRBJ1-3 | TRBV6-5 | CATAGSGNTIYF
NA | TRBJ1-3 | TRBV5-1 | CASSPGRTGYFGNTIYF
once | TRBJ1-1 | TRBV7-3 | CASSLAAGGTEAFF
NA | TRBJ2-7 | TRBV12-5 | CASGLVMSGSYYEQYF
NA | TRBJ2-7 | TRBV7-9 | CASSRGGFGNEQYF
NA | TRBJ1-3 | TRBV14 | CASSQSGLGNTIYF